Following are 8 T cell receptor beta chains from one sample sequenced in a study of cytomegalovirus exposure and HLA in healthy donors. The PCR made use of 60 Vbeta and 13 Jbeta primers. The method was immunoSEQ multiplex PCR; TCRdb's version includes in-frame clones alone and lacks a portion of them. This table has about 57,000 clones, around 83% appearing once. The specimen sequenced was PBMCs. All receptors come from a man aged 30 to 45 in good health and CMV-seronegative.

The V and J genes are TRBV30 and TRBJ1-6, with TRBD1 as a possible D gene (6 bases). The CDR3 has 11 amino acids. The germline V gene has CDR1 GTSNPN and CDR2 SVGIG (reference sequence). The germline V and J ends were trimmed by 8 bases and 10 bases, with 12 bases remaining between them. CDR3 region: CAPAGESPLHF. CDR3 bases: TGTGCCCCCGCAGGGGAATCACCCCTCCACTTT.

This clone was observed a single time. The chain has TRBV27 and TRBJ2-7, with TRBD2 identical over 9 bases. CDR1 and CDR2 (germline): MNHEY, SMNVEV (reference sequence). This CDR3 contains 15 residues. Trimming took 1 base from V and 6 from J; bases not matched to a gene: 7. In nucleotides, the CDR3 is TGTGCCAGCAGTTTATTGGGGCTAGCGGGGCGCGAGCAGTACTTC. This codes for CASSLLGLAGREQYF.

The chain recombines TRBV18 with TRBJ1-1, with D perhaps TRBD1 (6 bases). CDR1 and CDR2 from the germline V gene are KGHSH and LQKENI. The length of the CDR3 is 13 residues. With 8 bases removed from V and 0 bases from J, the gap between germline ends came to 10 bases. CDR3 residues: CASPDRLNTEAFF. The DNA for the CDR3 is TGTGCCAGCCCAGACAGGTTGAACACTGAAGCTTTCTTT.

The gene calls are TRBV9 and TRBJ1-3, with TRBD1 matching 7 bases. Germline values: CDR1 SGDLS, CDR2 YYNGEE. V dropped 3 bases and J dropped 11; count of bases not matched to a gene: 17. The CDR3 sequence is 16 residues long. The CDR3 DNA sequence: TGTGCCAGCAGCGCCCCCAAGGGAGACAGGGTTCACGCCATATATTTT. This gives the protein CASSAPKGDRVHAIYF. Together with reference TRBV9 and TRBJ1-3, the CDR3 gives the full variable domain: DSGVTQTPKHLITATGQRVTLRCSPRSGDLSVYWYQQSLDQGLQFLIQYYNGEERAKGNILERFSAQQFPDLHSELNLSSLELGDSALYFCASSAPKGDRVHAIYFGEGSWLTVV.

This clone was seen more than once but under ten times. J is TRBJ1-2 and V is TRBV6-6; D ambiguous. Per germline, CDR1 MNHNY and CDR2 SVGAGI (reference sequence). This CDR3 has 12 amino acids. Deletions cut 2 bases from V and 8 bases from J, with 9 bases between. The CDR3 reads CASSYPVEGYTF. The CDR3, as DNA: TGTGCCAGCAGTTACCCCGTAGAAGGCTACACCTTC.

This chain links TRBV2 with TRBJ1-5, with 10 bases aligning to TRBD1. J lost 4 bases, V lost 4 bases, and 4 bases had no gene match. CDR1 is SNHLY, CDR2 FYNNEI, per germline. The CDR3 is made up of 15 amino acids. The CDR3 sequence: CASSGGGQGNQPQHF. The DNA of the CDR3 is TGTGCCAGCAGTGGCGGGGGACAGGGGAATCAGCCCCAGCATTTT.

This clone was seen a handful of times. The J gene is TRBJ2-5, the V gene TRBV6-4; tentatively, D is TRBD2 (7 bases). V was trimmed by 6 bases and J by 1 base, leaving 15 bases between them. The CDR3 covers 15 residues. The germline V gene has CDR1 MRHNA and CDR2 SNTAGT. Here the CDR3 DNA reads TGTGCCAGCAGCGTCGAGGCGGGGGCCCAAGAGACCCAGTACTTC. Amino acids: CASSVEAGAQETQYF.

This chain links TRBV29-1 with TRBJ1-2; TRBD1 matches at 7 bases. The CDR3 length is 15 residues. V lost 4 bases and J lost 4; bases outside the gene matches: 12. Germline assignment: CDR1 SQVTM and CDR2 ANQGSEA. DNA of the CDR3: TGCAGCGTTGCGGGGACAGCCCCGTTATCCTATGGCTACACCTTC. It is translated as CSVAGTAPLSYGYTF.